These 13 T cell receptor beta chains originate from one sample sequenced in a study of cytomegalovirus exposure and HLA in healthy donors. The PCR made use of 60 Vbeta and 13 Jbeta primers. Assay: immunoSEQ multiplex PCR; the TCRdb copy retains only in-frame clones and omits some. Among fewer than 150,000 clones listed, roughly 70% were seen once. Sequences were obtained from PBMCs. The receptors come from a man aged 40-55 years in good health and CMV-seronegative.

The chain combines TRBV4-2 with TRBJ2-5; 9 nucleotides line up with TRBD2. This CDR3 has 17 amino acids. Germline assignment: CDR1 LGHNA and CDR2 YNFKEQ. V was pared by 0 bases and J by 5 bases, with 10 bases of the junction left unmatched. DNA of the CDR3: TGTGCCAGCAGCCAAGAGGAGCGCGGGAGGGCCGGGGAGACCCAGTACTTC. It translates to CASSQEERGRAGETQYF.

The table lists this clone with a count of one. The rearrangement links TRBV6-5 to TRBJ1-2; TRBD1 might be the D (6 bases). Looked up from germline, CDR1 is MNHEY and CDR2 is SVGAGI. The CDR3 runs 13 residues. With 6 bases removed from V and 4 bases from J, the gap between germline ends came to 12 bases. The CDR3 coding sequence is TGTGCCAGCAGCGGACAGAATAGCTATGGCTACACCTTC. Protein sequence: CASSGQNSYGYTF.

The CDR3 DNA reads TGTGCCAGCAGCCCCGGGATGAGCTCCTACAATGAGCAGTTCTTC. The encoded protein is CASSPGMSSYNEQFF. The chain links TRBV7-2 to TRBJ2-1, with a possible D match to TRBD2 (5 bases). There are 15 residues in the CDR3. Trimming removed 5 bases at V and 0 bases at J, with 11 bases between. CDR1 is SGHTA and CDR2 is FQGNSA in the germline V gene.

This sequence joins TRBV30 and TRBJ1-1, with D perhaps TRBD1 (5 bases). This CDR3 contains 13 residues. V was clipped by 5 bases and J by 5 bases, with 15 bases between them. The germline gives CDR1 GTSNPN, CDR2 SVGIG (reference sequence). The DNA for the CDR3 is TGTGCCTGGGGTCCGGGGGGTTTTACTGAAGCTTTCTTT. Its translation is CAWGPGGFTEAFF. Full variable domain (remainder filled in from reference TRBV30 and TRBJ1-1): SQTIHQWPATLVQPVGSPLSLECTVEGTSNPNLYWYRQAAGRGLQLLFYSVGIGQISSEVPQNLSASRPQDRQFILSSKKLLLSDSGFYLCAWGPGGFTEAFFGQGTRLTVV.

The table lists this clone with a few counts. V usage is TRBV5-1 and J usage is TRBJ2-3; 8 bases agree with TRBD2. Germline CDR1 SGHRS, CDR2 YFSETQ. CDR3 size: 14 residues. The V segment lost 0 bases and the J segment 5 bases; nucleotides outside the gene matches: 2. CDR3 sequence: CASSLASGQDTQYF. CDR3 sequence (DNA): TGCGCCAGCAGCTTGGCTAGCGGGCAAGATACGCAGTATTTT.

The gene calls are TRBV11-3 and TRBJ2-2, with D possibly TRBD1 on 5 matching bases. CDR1 and CDR2 from the germline V gene are SGHNT and YENEEA. Deletions cut 5 bases from V and 7 bases from J, with 20 bases between. The CDR3 contains 16 residues. This chain's CDR3 is CASSPPGASPHGELFF. The CDR3 DNA follows: TGTGCCAGCAGCCCTCCTGGGGCCTCGCCCCACGGGGAGCTGTTTTTT.

The rearrangement links TRBV6-5 to TRBJ2-3, with D maybe TRBD1 (5 bases). CDR1 and CDR2 from the germline V gene are MNHEY and SVGAGI. The CDR3 length is 14 residues. V was pared by 4 bases and J by 1 base, with 9 bases between. The CDR3 sequence is CASSLGLGTDTQYF. Written as DNA, the CDR3 is TGTGCCAGCAGTTTGGGGCTAGGCACAGATACGCAGTATTTT.

This chain connects TRBV18 to TRBJ1-1, with a tentative D call TRBD1 (5 bases). The germline V and J ends were trimmed by 2 bases and 5 bases, with 15 bases remaining between them. Per germline, CDR1 KGHSH and CDR2 LQKENI. This CDR3 is 15 amino acids long. The CDR3 is CASSPFQQDGTEAFF. In nucleotides, the CDR3 is TGTGCCAGCTCACCATTCCAACAGGATGGGACTGAAGCTTTCTTT.

The J gene is TRBJ2-2, the V gene TRBV6-1; TRBD2 matches at 8 bases. The CDR3 loop spans 15 amino acids. Looked up from germline, CDR1 is MNHNS and CDR2 is SASEGT. V gave up 6 bases and J gave up 0 bases; unmatched junction bases: 3. CDR3 sequence: CASRRGLANTGELFF. For the CDR3, the DNA is TGTGCCAGCAGAAGGGGACTAGCGAACACCGGGGAGCTGTTTTTT.

V and J are TRBV10-3 and TRBJ2-3; no reliable D call. Trimming took off 10 bases at V and 6 bases at J, with 17 bases between the two ends. Germline V gene sequence: CDR1 ENHRY, CDR2 SYGVKD. The CDR3 is made up of 13 amino acids. CDR3 in DNA: TGTGCCACCCGAGATAGTTATACGGATACGCAGTATTTT. Its translation: CATRDSYTDTQYF.

V gene TRBV5-1 combines with J gene TRBJ1-5, with 7 positions matching TRBD1. This CDR3 has 16 amino acids. With V trimmed by 0 bases and J by 1 base, 4 bases remained unmatched. Looked up from germline, CDR1 is SGHRS and CDR2 is YFSETQ. The CDR3 spells CASSLEGRGSNQPQHF. In DNA, the CDR3 is TGCGCCAGCAGCTTGGAGGGCAGGGGGAGCAATCAGCCCCAGCATTTT.

This rearrangement joins TRBV19 to TRBJ1-4; 8 bases align to TRBD1. The trim removed 8 bases at V and 4 bases at J, leaving 3 bases unmatched. Looked up from germline, CDR1 is LNHDA and CDR2 is SQIVND (reference sequence). The CDR3 consists of 13 residues. The CDR3 sequence is CASQTGDNEKLFF. CDR3 in DNA: TGTGCCAGTCAGACAGGGGATAATGAAAAACTGTTTTTT.

The rearrangement joins TRBV4-1 to TRBJ2-1; 10 bases align to TRBD2. Germline CDR1 is MGHRA and CDR2 is YSYEKL. This CDR3 is 19 amino acids long. Germline trimming cut 3 bases from V and 10 bases from J; bases unmatched to any gene: 21. The CDR3 sequence: CASSQDLLNIAGGNLEQFF. CDR3 coding DNA: TGCGCCAGCAGCCAGGATCTCTTAAACATAGCGGGGGGCAACCTAGAGCAGTTCTTC.